These 23 T cell receptor beta chains were all obtained from the same sample, sequenced in a study of blood T cell repertoires in COVID-19. Sequencing used immunoSEQ multiplex PCR; TCRdb keeps in-frame clones, though not all of them. The sample has roughly 110,000 clones; approximately 88% are singletons. What was sequenced was peripheral blood. The receptors stem from a man in his forties with active or convalescent COVID-19.

V usage is TRBV10-2 and J usage is TRBJ1-2; TRBD1 matches 8 bases. The CDR3 covers 14 residues. With 6 bases clipped from V and 3 bases from J, the junction kept 6 bases outside the gene matches. Looked up from germline, CDR1 is WSHSY and CDR2 is SAAADI. CDR3 region: CASRDREGYYGYTF. The DNA of the CDR3 is TGCGCCAGCAGGGACAGGGAAGGGTACTATGGCTACACCTTC.

The chain is built from TRBV29-1 and TRBJ2-1, with 13 bases aligning to TRBD2. The trim removed 3 bases at V and 5 bases at J, leaving 13 bases unmatched. The CDR3 runs 18 residues. Germline CDR1 reads SQVTM; CDR2 reads ANQGSEA. This CDR3 is CSVEGAGLAGVSNNEQFF. CDR3 in DNA: TGCAGCGTTGAGGGGGCAGGACTAGCGGGAGTATCTAACAATGAGCAGTTCTTC.

The chain has TRBV7-8 and TRBJ2-1; 9 bases map to TRBD2. The germline CDR1 and CDR2 sequences are SGHVS and FQNEAQ. The ends lost 1 base at V and 4 bases at J; junction bases unmatched: 8. The CDR3 runs 17 residues. CDR3 in amino acids: CASSLGMGGLAYNEQFF. The CDR3 bases are TGTGCCAGCAGCTTAGGGATGGGGGGACTAGCTTACAATGAGCAGTTCTTC.

This clone was observed a few times. This rearrangement joins TRBV24-1 to TRBJ1-5, with a possible D match to TRBD1 (5 bases). V was shortened by 3 bases and J by 5 bases, with 16 bases between the two germline ends. CDR3 size: 16 residues. Germline CDR1 and CDR2: KGHDR and SFDVKD. CDR3 region: CATSDERVQADQPQHF. CDR3 bases: TGTGCCACCAGTGATGAAAGGGTACAGGCAGATCAGCCCCAGCATTTT.

This clone was recorded a few times. The chain carries TRBV28 and TRBJ2-7, with 8 bases identical to TRBD2. The CDR3 is 16 amino acids. CDR1 and CDR2 (germline): MDHEN, SYDVKM. The junction had 8 bases not matched to a gene; V was cut back by 3 bases and J by 1 base. CDR3 loop: CASSLKLAELSYEQYF. The CDR3 nucleotides are TGTGCCAGCAGTTTGAAACTAGCGGAGCTTTCCTACGAGCAGTACTTC.

The chain joins TRBV9 to TRBJ2-5; TRBD2 is a possible D gene (6 bases). This CDR3 contains 17 residues. Germline V gene lookup returns CDR1 SGDLS and CDR2 YYNGEE. V lost 0 bases and J 1 base, leaving 16 bases between the germline ends. The CDR3 bases are TGTGCCAGCAGCGTAGAATGGGTGGGAGGACCCCAAGAGACCCAGTACTTC. It encodes CASSVEWVGGPQETQYF.

The chain carries TRBV25-1 and TRBJ2-7; D is possibly TRBD2 (5 bases). Deletions cut 4 bases from V and 4 bases from J, with 11 bases between. The germline V gene encodes CDR1 MGHDK and CDR2 SYGVNS. CDR3 length equals 13 residues. The CDR3 region has the DNA TGTGCCAGCAGTGTCCCGGGAACATACGAGCAGTACTTC. It yields the protein CASSVPGTYEQYF.

The rearrangement links TRBV28 to TRBJ1-1; 8 bases are shared with TRBD1. CDR1 and CDR2 (germline): MDHEN, SYDVKM. The CDR3 runs 16 residues. J lost 0 bases, V lost 8 bases, and 11 bases had no gene match. The CDR3: CASRRTGGTLNTEAFF. The CDR3 nucleotides read TGTGCCAGCCGGCGAACAGGGGGAACTTTGAACACTGAAGCTTTCTTT.

This clone came up a few times. The chain recombines TRBV19 with TRBJ2-2, with D possibly being TRBD2 (5 bases). Deletions cut 1 base from V and 1 base from J, with 10 bases between. CDR3 length equals 16 residues. CDR1 and CDR2 from the germline V gene are LNHDA and SQIVND (reference sequence). Written as DNA, the CDR3 is TGTGCCAGTAGTATAGGTCGGGCGGGGAACACCGGGGAGCTGTTTTTT. Amino acid sequence: CASSIGRAGNTGELFF.

The rearrangement uses TRBV6-2 or TRBV6-3 and TRBJ2-7, with D perhaps matching TRBD2 (5 bases). The CDR3 extends over 13 amino acids. The germline CDR1 and CDR2 sequences are MNHEY and SVGEGT. Trimming shortened V by 6 bases and J by 4 bases, and 13 bases separated the two germline ends. This chain's CDR3 is CASSQAAGYEQYF. In DNA, the CDR3 is TGTGCCAGCAGCCAGGCGGCGGGTTACGAGCAGTACTTC.

The rearrangement links TRBV7-2 to TRBJ1-6; no reliable D call. The V and J ends lost 3 bases and 9 bases respectively, with 12 bases between them. The V gene's germline CDR1 is SGHTA and CDR2 FQGNSA. This CDR3 has 14 amino acids. CDR3 sequence (DNA): TGTGCCAGCAGCTTCCAGGTGGATGGTTCACCCCTCCACTTT. Translating it yields CASSFQVDGSPLHF.

The V and J genes are TRBV5-1 and TRBJ2-1; TRBD2 agrees at 11 bases. CDR1 is SGHRS and CDR2 is YFSETQ in the germline V gene. The CDR3 totals 14 residues. V was clipped by 2 bases and J by 9 bases; unmatched bases: 4. The CDR3 DNA is TGCGCCAGCAGCTTAATTAGCGGGAGGGCTGAGCAGTTCTTC. It encodes CASSLISGRAEQFF.

The genes are TRBV21-1 and TRBJ1-5; the D segment call TRBD1 is taken from the table without a DNA check. TRBV21-1 counts as a pseudogene. This CDR3 is built from 18 residues. The CDR3 spells CASSIRTPTDRGNQPQHF. In DNA, the CDR3 is TGTGCCAGCAGCATCCGTACCCCCACCGACAGAGGCAATCAGCCCCAGCATTTT.

The chain is built from TRBV30 and TRBJ2-3; D possibly corresponds to TRBD2 (5 bases). The CDR3 is 15 residues long. V lost 2 bases and J 3 bases, leaving 15 bases between the germline ends. The germline V gene has CDR1 GTSNPN and CDR2 SVGIG (reference sequence). In DNA form, the CDR3 reads TGTGCCTGGAGTCGCCCTTCGACGGGGACAGATACGCAGTATTTT. Translated: CAWSRPSTGTDTQYF.

The chain has TRBV18 and TRBJ2-1; 11 nucleotides line up with TRBD2. V was clipped by 2 bases and J by 4 bases; unmatched bases: 7. The CDR3 extends over 17 amino acids. From germline, CDR1 is KGHSH and CDR2 LQKENI. The CDR3 spells CASSPSVAGGFYNEQFF. CDR3 bases: TGTGCCAGCTCACCATCAGTAGCGGGAGGGTTTTACAATGAGCAGTTCTTC.

The genes are TRBV3-1 (or the pseudogene TRBV3-2) and TRBJ2-3; D remains unclear. The CDR3 is 11 amino acids. Germline CDR1 and CDR2: LGHDT and YNNKEL (reference sequence). V was pared by 7 bases and J by 1 base, with 3 bases between. CDR3 sequence: CASTGTDTQYF. The CDR3 DNA sequence: TGTGCCAGCACCGGCACAGATACGCAGTATTTT.

This rearrangement joins TRBV4-3 to TRBJ2-3, with D unresolved. V lost 0 bases to trimming and J lost 2 bases, with 6 bases between them. This CDR3 comprises 14 residues. CDR1 and CDR2 (germline): LGHNA, YSLEER. As DNA, the CDR3 is TGCGCCAGCAGCCAAGATATAAACACAGATACGCAGTATTTT. Protein sequence: CASSQDINTDTQYF.

This chain joins TRBV4-3 and TRBJ1-5, with D perhaps TRBD1 (5 bases). The V gene's germline CDR1 is LGHNA and CDR2 YSLEER. V was shortened by 0 bases and J by 5 bases, with 11 bases between the two germline ends. The length of the CDR3 is 15 residues. CDR3 in DNA: TGCGCCAGCAGCCAAGAGACGGGGGGTCATCAGCCCCAGCATTTT. As protein: CASSQETGGHQPQHF.

This clone appeared a single time. The chain combines TRBV18 with TRBJ1-3; possibly TRBD1 for D (5 bases). CDR3 length: 15 residues. V lost 0 bases and J 1 base, leaving 7 bases between the germline ends. CDR1 is KGHSH and CDR2 is LQKENI in the germline V gene. CDR3 bases: TGTGCCAGCTCACCACCGGAGGGGTCTGGAAACACCATATATTTT. Protein: CASSPPEGSGNTIYF. The complete variable domain, with remaining parts taken from reference TRBV18 and TRBJ1-3, reads NAGVMQNPRHLVRRRGQEARLRCSPMKGHSHVYWYRQLPEEGLKFMVYLQKENIIDESGMPKERFSAEFPKEGPSILRIQQVVRGDSAAYFCASSPPEGSGNTIYFGEGSWLTVV.

The chain joins TRBV27 to TRBJ2-3; D is uncertain. The CDR3 sequence is 14 residues long. The germline V gene encodes CDR1 MNHEY and CDR2 SMNVEV (reference sequence). Trimming shortened V by 6 bases and J by 0 bases, and 10 bases separated the two germline ends. The CDR3 region is CASRQALSTDTQYF. The CDR3 nucleotides are TGTGCCAGCAGGCAGGCTTTGAGCACAGATACGCAGTATTTT.

This chain connects TRBV28 to TRBJ2-1; 8 positions match TRBD2. V was pared by 6 bases and J by 8 bases, with 15 bases of the junction left unmatched. This CDR3 is 16 amino acids long. The germline CDR1 and CDR2 sequences are MDHEN and SYDVKM. CDR3 sequence reads: CASRLAVVRRSDEQFF. CDR3 coding DNA: TGTGCCAGCAGACTAGCGGTTGTGCGCAGGAGCGATGAGCAGTTCTTC.

The V and J genes are TRBV28 and TRBJ2-7, with 13 bases matching TRBD2. Trimming removed 4 bases from V and 9 bases from J; junction bases left unmatched: 9. The CDR3 length is 15 residues. CDR1 MDHEN and CDR2 SYDVKM come from the germline V gene. This CDR3 reads CASSSRTSGRHWQYF. Here the CDR3 DNA reads TGTGCCAGCAGTTCGAGGACTAGCGGGAGACACTGGCAGTACTTC.

J is TRBJ1-2 and V is TRBV19; the D gene is possibly TRBD1 (5 bases). Germline V gives CDR1 LNHDA, CDR2 SQIVND (reference sequence). The V and J ends lost 4 bases and 2 bases respectively, with 11 bases between them. The CDR3 is 14 residues long. CDR3 loop: CASSTLTENYGYTF. DNA for the CDR3: TGTGCCAGTAGTACCCTGACAGAGAACTATGGCTACACCTTC.